This entry lists 14 T cell receptor beta chains sequenced from one sample in a study of Tregs in tolerant kidney transplant recipients. Sequenced by immunoSEQ multiplex PCR; TCRdb stores in-frame clones only, minus some. This sample carries about 61,000 clones, 70% to 90% of them seen once, and the ten largest clones take 2.1%. The sequences come from Tregs from blood, collected before the transplant. The receptors shown here come from a human donor who received a combined kidney and bone marrow transplant.

The chain employs TRBV27 and TRBJ1-2, with D maybe TRBD1 (6 bases). The length of the CDR3 is 15 residues. The ends were cut back, 5 bases at V and 4 bases at J, with 17 bases in the middle. The germline CDR1 and CDR2 sequences are MNHEY and SMNVEV (reference sequence). As DNA, the CDR3 is TGTGCCAGCAGTCTATACCAACAGGGTGCCTATGGCTACACCTTC. Encoded protein: CASSLYQQGAYGYTF.

The V and J genes are TRBV6-1 and TRBJ1-2, with no clear D. The ends were cut back, 1 base at V and 7 bases at J, with 10 bases in the middle. This CDR3 spans 13 amino acids. Germline V gene sequence: CDR1 MNHNS, CDR2 SASEGT. Here the CDR3 reads CASSEEGSGGYTF. The CDR3 nucleotides read TGTGCCAGCAGTGAAGAGGGATCAGGTGGCTACACCTTC.

The V call is TRBV5-4, the J call TRBJ2-7, with TRBD1 matching 7 bases. The CDR3 has 15 amino acids. CDR1 is SGHNT and CDR2 is YYREEE in the germline V gene (reference sequence). V shed 0 bases and J 1 base; nucleotides not matched to a gene: 4. CDR3 bases: TGTGCCAGCAGCTTGGGCCAGGGGGAATCCTACGAGCAGTACTTC. Residues: CASSLGQGESYEQYF.

The chain uses TRBV7-2 and TRBJ1-2; weak D call: TRBD1 (5 bases). The germline V and J ends were trimmed by 7 bases and 3 bases, with 18 bases remaining between them. Germline CDR1 and CDR2: SGHTA and FQGNSA. The CDR3 runs 15 residues. The CDR3 DNA is TGTGCCAGCAACTTCGTCGGGAGGGGACACTATGGCTACACCTTC. It yields the protein CASNFVGRGHYGYTF. The full variable domain, in which reference TRBV7-2 and TRBJ1-2 provide the parts outside the CDR3, is GAGVSQSPSNKVTEKGKDVELRCDPISGHTALYWYRQSLGQGLEFLIYFQGNSAPDKSGLPSDRFSAERTGGSVSTLTIQRTQQEDSAVYLCASNFVGRGHYGYTFGSGTRLTVV.

This chain connects TRBV5-4 to TRBJ2-5, with 14 bases lining up with TRBD2. Germline trimming cut 0 bases from V and 5 bases from J; bases unmatched to any gene: 3. CDR3 length: 16 residues. The germline CDR1 and CDR2 sequences are SGHNT and YYREEE (reference sequence). The CDR3 DNA follows: TGTGCCAGCAGCTTGGAGCGGACTAGCGGGAGGGAGACCCAGTACTTC. Encoded protein: CASSLERTSGRETQYF. The full variable domain, in which reference TRBV5-4 and TRBJ2-5 provide the parts outside the CDR3, is ETGVTQSPTHLIKTRGQQVTLRCSSQSGHNTVSWYQQALGQGPQFIFQYYREEENGRGNFPPRFSGLQFPNYSSELNVNALELDDSALYLCASSLERTSGRETQYFGPGTRLLVL.

The chain recombines TRBV14 with TRBJ1-1; D is possibly TRBD1 (6 bases). This CDR3 has 13 amino acids. Germline lookup yields CDR1 SGHDN and CDR2 FVKESK. The V end lost 10 bases, the J end lost 4 bases, and 16 bases lay between the germline ends. This chain's CDR3 is CATLLGGFTEAFF. The CDR3 DNA follows: TGTGCCACCTTGTTAGGGGGATTCACTGAAGCTTTCTTT.

The chain uses TRBV6-5 and TRBJ2-7; D is possibly TRBD1 or TRBD2 (5 bases each). The V gene's germline CDR1 is MNHEY and CDR2 SVGAGI. V lost 5 bases, J lost 3 bases, and 17 bases lay in between. This CDR3 is 15 amino acids long. The CDR3 loop is CASSQPGTVNYEQYF. As DNA, the CDR3 is TGTGCCAGCAGTCAACCCGGGACGGTTAACTACGAGCAGTACTTC.

A note on this clone: One junction end does not reproduce the germline sequence, and a read error may be involved. The sample contains more than one DNA sequence encoding this CDR3. The rearrangement uses TRBV18 and TRBJ1-3, with D uncertain. CDR1 and CDR2 from the germline V gene are KGHSH and LQKENI. This CDR3 region has 15 residues. Here the CDR3 reads CASSPADHSGNTIYF. The CDR3 DNA reads as TGTGCCAGCTCACCGGCGGACCACTCTGGGAACACCATATATTTT.

The sample holds one count of this clone. The chain's CDR3 is CASSGPGTGASPLHF. DNA of the CDR3: TGTGCCAGCAGCGGACCCGGGACAGGGGCTTCACCCCTCCACTTT. The V gene is TRBV9, the J gene TRBJ1-6; 10 nucleotides agree with TRBD1. CDR1 SGDLS and CDR2 YYNGEE come from the germline V gene. The CDR3 spans 15 residues. V gave up 3 bases and J gave up 9 bases; unmatched junction bases: 6.

DNA of the CDR3: TGTGCCAGCAGCCCGGACGGTAATTCCTATGGCTACACCTTC. Its protein is CASSPDGNSYGYTF. The genes are TRBV7-2 and TRBJ1-2; D not certain. CDR1 and CDR2 (germline): SGHTA, FQGNSA. The V and J ends lost 5 bases and 4 bases respectively, with 14 bases between them. The CDR3 contains 14 residues.

V and J are TRBV7-2 and TRBJ1-1; the D gene is possibly TRBD1 (5 bases). The V gene's germline CDR1 is SGHTA and CDR2 FQGNSA. The V and J ends lost 0 bases and 10 bases respectively, with 9 bases between them. The CDR3 is made up of 12 amino acids. CDR3 region: CASSLAGAGAFF. The CDR3 coding sequence is TGTGCCAGCAGCTTAGCAGGGGCGGGAGCTTTCTTT.

V and J are TRBV7-2 and TRBJ2-1; the match to TRBD2 covers 7 bases. Trimming cost V 2 bases and J 7 bases; bases outside gene matches: 11. Germline CDR1 SGHTA, CDR2 FQGNSA. This CDR3 is 16 amino acids long. The CDR3 is CASSLKRGLTENEQFF. CDR3 DNA sequence: TGTGCCAGCAGCTTAAAAAGGGGACTAACCGAGAATGAGCAGTTCTTC.

This chain links TRBV4-1 with TRBJ2-7; D uncertain. Germline V gives CDR1 MGHRA, CDR2 YSYEKL. This CDR3 contains 13 residues. V was cut by 3 bases and J by 2 bases, with 8 bases left in between. This chain's CDR3 is CASSHQFAYEQYF. CDR3 nucleotides: TGCGCCAGCAGCCACCAGTTTGCCTACGAGCAGTACTTC.

This chain joins TRBV9 and TRBJ2-5, with 8 bases aligning to TRBD1. The J call is uncertain, as TRBJ2-7 better fits the DNA end. This CDR3 region has 17 residues. Germline V lookup: CDR1 SGDLS, CDR2 YYNGEE. This CDR3 reads CASSPHPPGQAFYEQYF. The CDR3 DNA follows: TGTGCCAGCAGCCCCCACCCCCCGGGACAGGCATTCTACGAGCAGTACTTC.